A single sample gave rise to the 15 T cell receptor beta chains below, sequenced in a study of blood T cell repertoires in COVID-19. The table came from immunoSEQ multiplex PCR; TCRdb's copy has only in-frame clones and leaves some out. The table has about 60,000 clones, more than 75% seen once. The sample taken for sequencing was peripheral blood. These TCRs come from a woman older than 75 with acute or convalescent COVID-19.

The genes are TRBV7-3 and TRBJ2-7; 9 bases line up with TRBD1. The CDR3 spans 13 residues. The V segment lost 4 bases and the J segment 3 bases; nucleotides outside the gene matches: 1. Per the germline V gene, CDR1 is SGHTA and CDR2 is FQGTGA. This CDR3 is CASSSDRGYEQYF. The CDR3 nucleotides read TGTGCCAGCAGCTCGGACAGGGGCTACGAGCAGTACTTC. Combining the CDR3 with reference TRBV7-3 and TRBJ2-7 gives the whole variable domain GAGVSQTPSNKVTEKGKYVELRCDPISGHTALYWYRQSLGQGPEFLIYFQGTGAADDSGLPNDRFFAVRPEGSVSTLKIQRTERGDSAVYLCASSSDRGYEQYFGPGTRLTVT.

The chain couples TRBV24-1 to TRBJ2-7; unclear D gene. There are 13 residues in the CDR3. The V gene's germline CDR1 is KGHDR and CDR2 SFDVKD. Trimming removed 4 bases at V and 0 bases at J, with 6 bases between. The CDR3 reads CATSDRLSYEQYF. CDR3 nucleotides: TGTGCCACCAGTGACAGACTCTCCTACGAGCAGTACTTC.

This clone showed up just once. The chain recombines TRBV27 with TRBJ2-6; 9 nucleotides align to TRBD1. The V gene's germline CDR1 is MNHEY and CDR2 SMNVEV (reference sequence). V dropped 5 bases and J dropped 2; count of bases not matched to a gene: 4. The CDR3 extends over 16 amino acids. The CDR3 loop reads CASSPYRGPGANVLTF. CDR3 DNA sequence: TGTGCCAGCAGTCCCTACAGGGGGCCTGGGGCCAACGTCCTGACTTTC.

This clone was found a few times. The chain couples TRBV15 to TRBJ1-3; possibly TRBD1 for D (5 bases). The CDR3 loop spans 16 amino acids. Trimming left V 1 base short and J 0 bases short, with 10 bases between. Germline V lookup: CDR1 LNHNV, CDR2 YYDKDF (reference sequence). CDR3 region: CATSRGGGPSGNTIYF. Here the CDR3 DNA reads TGTGCCACCAGCAGAGGGGGGGGACCCTCTGGAAACACCATATATTTT.

The chain recombines TRBV24-1 with TRBJ2-5; tentatively, D is TRBD2 (5 bases). Per the germline V gene, CDR1 is KGHDR and CDR2 is SFDVKD. CDR3 length: 16 amino acids. V was shortened by 4 bases and J by 4 bases, with 18 bases between the two germline ends. This CDR3 is CATSDVGPGSVETQYF. DNA for the CDR3: TGTGCCACCAGTGACGTCGGACCGGGGAGCGTAGAGACCCAGTACTTC.

The rearrangement joins TRBV6-6 to TRBJ1-5, with unresolved D. The germline V gene has CDR1 MNHNY and CDR2 SVGAGI (reference sequence). V lost 10 bases and J 0 bases, leaving 16 bases between the germline ends. The CDR3 is 15 amino acids. The CDR3 DNA follows: TGTGCCACCCAATCGCGGGGTAATAGCAATCAGCCCCAGCATTTT. This encodes CATQSRGNSNQPQHF.

The genes are TRBV5-1 and TRBJ1-2; 7 positions agree with TRBD1. Germline CDR1 reads SGHRS; CDR2 reads YFSETQ. J was trimmed by 6 bases and V by 4 bases; bases with no gene match: 6. The CDR3 contains 13 residues. The DNA for the CDR3 is TGCGCCAGCAGCCCAGGGACAGTTAATGGCTACACCTTC. This sequence encodes CASSPGTVNGYTF.

The genes are TRBV12-3 or TRBV12-4 and TRBJ2-3; 7 bases map to TRBD1. The CDR3 loop spans 11 amino acids. After removal of 6 bases from V and 9 bases from J, the junction contained 3 bases not matched to a gene. The CDR3 DNA reads TGTGCCAGCAGCAAGACAGGGACGCAGTATTTT. Its translation is CASSKTGTQYF.

This clone was found once. V usage is TRBV14 and J usage is TRBJ2-7; possible D gene TRBD2, 6 bases. V lost 4 bases and J 0 bases, leaving 13 bases between the germline ends. The CDR3 is 15 residues long. Per the germline V gene, CDR1 is SGHDN and CDR2 is FVKESK. CDR3 nucleotide sequence: TGTGCCAGCAGCCTCGTTGCGGGGATCTCCTACGAGCAGTACTTC. This encodes CASSLVAGISYEQYF.

The chain is built from TRBV24-1 and TRBJ2-5; 8 positions match TRBD2. CDR1 and CDR2 from the germline V gene are KGHDR and SFDVKD. CDR3 length: 16 residues. The V gene end was trimmed by 3 bases and the J gene end by 4 bases; junction bases not matched to a gene: 9. This chain's CDR3 is CATSDPGGPYRETQYF. CDR3 DNA sequence: TGTGCCACCAGTGATCCGGGGGGGCCTTATAGAGAGACCCAGTACTTC.

The rearrangement uses TRBV2 and TRBJ1-1; 9 bases agree with TRBD1. This CDR3 region has 15 residues. V lost 8 bases to trimming and J lost 2 bases; unmatched junction nucleotides: 9. Germline CDR1 and CDR2: SNHLY and FYNNEI. CDR3 bases: TGTGCCAGCCTTCGGACAGGGGTTTCCAACACTGAAGCTTTCTTT. The encoded protein is CASLRTGVSNTEAFF.

The J gene is TRBJ2-1, the V gene TRBV28, with TRBD1 identical over 9 bases. The length of the CDR3 is 15 residues. Germline loops: CDR1 MDHEN, CDR2 SYDVKM. The V and J ends lost 2 bases and 8 bases, in that order; junction bases with no gene match: 7. CDR3 DNA sequence: TGTGCCAGCAGTTTACCGGGACAGGGAAGGGATGAGCAGTTCTTC. It yields the protein CASSLPGQGRDEQFF.

This chain joins TRBV25-1 and TRBJ1-5, with D perhaps TRBD1 (6 bases). CDR1 is MGHDK, CDR2 SYGVNS, per germline. The CDR3 totals 13 residues. Between the trimmed V and J ends, which lost 3 bases and 6 bases, there was a span of 9 bases. As DNA, the CDR3 is TGTGCCAGCAGTGAGGGGGCTGGTCAGCCCCAGCATTTT. This encodes CASSEGAGQPQHF.

The chain employs TRBV4-2 and TRBJ1-5; D may be TRBD1 (5 bases). Trimming took off 4 bases at V and 1 base at J, with 17 bases between the two ends. CDR1 and CDR2 (germline): LGHNA, YNFKEQ. The CDR3 length is 17 residues. CDR3 loop: CASSPLSGGKSNQPQHF. The CDR3 region has the DNA TGTGCCAGCAGCCCCCTAAGTGGGGGGAAGAGCAATCAGCCCCAGCATTTT.

This clone was seen just once. CDR3 amino acids: CASSLTSPDTQYF. The CDR3 DNA sequence: TGTGCCAGCAGCTTGACTAGCCCAGATACGCAGTATTTT. V is TRBV7-9 and J is TRBJ2-3, with 7 bases aligning to TRBD2. This CDR3 contains 13 residues. CDR1 SEHNR and CDR2 FQNEAQ come from the germline V gene (reference sequence). The ends lost 3 bases at V and 4 bases at J; junction bases unmatched: 1.